Each of the 15 T cell receptor beta chains below was sequenced from the same sample in a study of CXCR3-negative and CXCR3-positive naive CD8 T cells. Through 5' RACE with UMI labels, the TRB cDNA libraries were prepared. No DNA is given; TCRdb re-called the 5' RACE reads and lists each CDR3 protein once. The sample has about 41,000 distinct CDR3 sequences, and its top ten clones hold under 2%. The specimen was naive CXCR3- CD8+ T cells from blood. As for subset: CD45RO-CCR7+CD27+CD95- naive CD8+ T cells lacking CXCR3 (TNR3-). The receptor set was obtained from a human donor in good health. Some clones in this sample may be carry-over from other donors' samples.

The rearrangement uses TRBV10-2 and TRBJ2-3; TCRdb returns TRBD2, unconfirmable since there is no DNA. Per germline, CDR1 WSHSY and CDR2 SAAADI. The CDR3 spans 15 residues. The CDR3 loop reads CASSGSGINTDTQYF.

This chain's CDR3 is CASSFYRDRGIYGYTF. V and J are TRBV13 and TRBJ1-2; TCRdb names TRBD1, which stays unverified in the absence of DNA. The CDR3 covers 16 residues. Germline V gene lookup returns CDR1 PRHDT and CDR2 FYEKMQ (reference sequence).

The V call is TRBV7-2, the J call TRBJ2-3; the D call of TRBD1 rests on TCRdb alone, since no DNA is present to check it. CDR1 and CDR2 from the germline V gene are SGHTA and FQGNSA. This CDR3 is built from 16 residues. The CDR3 reads CASSFLRQGAEDTQYF.

The gene calls are TRBV28 and TRBJ2-1; TCRdb names TRBD2, which stays unverified in the absence of DNA. The CDR3 covers 16 residues. CDR1 MDHEN and CDR2 SYDVKM come from the germline V gene. CDR3: CASSLVGLQTAAEQFF.

The rearrangement uses TRBV12-3 or TRBV12-4 and TRBJ2-6; TCRdb's D gene call, TRBD1, goes unchecked for lack of DNA. This CDR3 is built from 18 residues. CDR3 amino acids: CASSPEGQGTSGANVLTF.

The chain has TRBV7-9 and TRBJ2-7; checking the TCRdb D call of TRBD1 is not possible without DNA. Germline loops: CDR1 SEHNR, CDR2 FQNEAQ (reference sequence). The CDR3 runs 14 residues. The CDR3 protein is CASSPADSLWEQYF.

The V gene is TRBV5-1, the J gene TRBJ2-3; the D call from TCRdb, TRBD2, cannot be confirmed without DNA. The CDR3 is 17 residues long. CDR1 is SGHRS, CDR2 YFSETQ, per germline. The CDR3 spells CANFSVAGDNPPDTQYF.

The chain combines TRBV29-1 with TRBJ2-2; the D call of TRBD2 rests on TCRdb alone, since no DNA is present to check it. The CDR3 covers 13 residues. CDR1 is SQVTM and CDR2 is ANQGSEA in the germline V gene. The CDR3 sequence is CSVIPRVTGELFF.

The CDR3 region is CASSLVPTSYEQYF. V usage is TRBV11-2 and J usage is TRBJ2-7. Per the germline V gene, CDR1 is SGHAT and CDR2 is FQNNGV. The CDR3 sequence is 14 residues long.

This rearrangement joins TRBV5-5 to TRBJ2-7; TCRdb gives TRBD1 as the D gene, but with no DNA this cannot be confirmed. The CDR3 runs 14 residues. Germline V gene lookup returns CDR1 SGHKS and CDR2 YYEKEE (reference sequence). Here the CDR3 reads CASSWTGPPYEQYF.

The chain carries TRBV29-1 and TRBJ2-7; TCRdb picks TRBD2, but there is no DNA to check that call. Germline values: CDR1 SQVTM, CDR2 ANQGSEA. The CDR3 is made up of 13 amino acids. CDR3 residues: CSARGGADYEQYF.

The chain links TRBV29-1 to TRBJ2-7; TCRdb calls TRBD1, which cannot be checked without DNA. The CDR3 runs to 13 residues. Germline V gives CDR1 SQVTM, CDR2 ANQGSEA. This CDR3 is CSALTGGRYEQYF.

The chain couples TRBV10-3 to TRBJ2-5; TCRdb names TRBD1, which stays unverified in the absence of DNA. The CDR3 sequence is 16 residues long. In germline, CDR1 is ENHRY, CDR2 SYGVKD. The chain's CDR3 is CAISEPRRTGYETQYF.

This clonotype is called medium-sized based on its frequency. The chain carries TRBV7-3 and TRBJ1-1. From germline, CDR1 is SGHTA and CDR2 FQGTGA. There are 13 residues in the CDR3. The CDR3 here is CASSLGSYTEAFF.

This chain's CDR3 is CASTHPGSSTDTQYF. This chain uses TRBV27 with TRBJ2-3; lacking DNA, the TRBD1 call made by TCRdb goes unchecked. Germline values: CDR1 MNHEY, CDR2 SMNVEV (reference sequence). The CDR3 covers 15 residues.